Sequencing of this T cell receptor (beta chain) was carried out in a study of OX40 agonist ivuxolimab in advanced cancers. In the study overall: Intravenous ivuxolimab at 0.01 to 10 mg/kg was given to patients every 2 weeks. Prior anti-PD-1, anti-PD-L1 or anti-CTLA-4 therapy was allowed; around 40% had some.

As to this clone: What it binds is not known.

The table came from immunoSEQ multiplex PCR; TCRdb's copy has only in-frame clones and leaves some out. The sample contains approximately 20,000 clones, about 77% of which appear only once. Systemic immunosuppression or autoimmune disease history was grounds to exclude patients. General observations from the study: At doses 0.1 to 3.0 mg/kg, CD4+ and CD8+ clones expanded.

CDR3 length: 13 amino acids. Germline CDR1 reads MNHEY; CDR2 reads SMNVEV (reference sequence). V shed 8 bases and J shed 7 bases, with 14 bases lying between them. This TCR was sampled from an adult with an advanced solid tumor such as melanoma, head and neck, liver or kidney cancer. The chain joins TRBV27 to TRBJ1-4, with no clear D. The sample consisted of CD4+ or CD8+ T cells sorted from blood, taken in a trial of the OX40 agonist ivuxolimab. The CDR3 reads CASRTLDGEKLFF. For the CDR3, the DNA is TGTGCCAGCCGCACCCTGGACGGTGAAAAACTGTTTTTT.